A selection of T cell receptor beta chains follows, all from one sample in a study of blood T cells in healthy people across ages. Each CDR3 protein gets one entry after TCRdb re-called the 5' RACE reads with MiXCR. The sample has roughly 1,800,000 distinct CDR3 sequences; about 50% are singletons. The specimen was blood. The receptors shown here come from a woman aged 40-49 years in good health. CDR3s include the opening cysteine and the closing phenylalanine or tryptophan. D genes are given only for firm matches.

D,V,J,DNA,CDR3
NA,TRBV15,TRBJ2-5,TGTGCCACCAGCAGGCCGGGACTGGAGACCCAGTACTTC,CATSRPGLETQYF
TRBD1,TRBV4-3,TRBJ2-4,TGCGCCAGCAGCCAAGAGACAGGGGCGGCCAAAGACATTCAGTACTTC,CASSQETGAAKDIQYF
NA,TRBV6-5,TRBJ2-6,TGTGCCAGCAGTACGGACACCCTACCCGGGGCCAACGTCCTGACTTTC,CASSTDTLPGANVLTF
NA,TRBV5-6,TRBJ2-1,TGTGCCAGCAGCTTGGCCCTTGGATCGGGAGCCTACAATGAGCAGTTCTTC,CASSLALGSGAYNEQFF
TRBD1,TRBV20-1,TRBJ2-1,TGCAGTGCTAGAGTTGGGACAGGGATATACAATGAGCAGTTCTTC,CSARVGTGIYNEQFF
NA,TRBV20-1,TRBJ2-7,TGCAGTGCTAGCCTAGGCGGTCCAGGACCTATCTCCTACGAGCAGTACTTC,CSASLGGPGPISYEQYF
NA,TRBV20-1,TRBJ1-5,TGCAGTGCGTGGACTGTGGATAGCAATCAGCCCCAGCATTTT,CSAWTVDSNQPQHF
TRBD1,TRBV27,TRBJ1-2,TGTGCCAGCAGTCTAACAGGGGGGAGAGCTAACTATGGCTACACCTTC,CASSLTGGRANYGYTF
NA,TRBV6-5,TRBJ2-4,TGTGCCAGCAGTTACGTGGGACTCCGGGAGCAGTACTTC,CASSYVGLREQYF
NA,TRBV15,TRBJ1-1,TGTGCCACCATCTTGAGGGGGACTGAAGCTTTCTTT,CATILRGTEAFF
NA,TRBV5-1,TRBJ2-1,TGCGCCAGTGACCCGGGAGCGGTAAACTCCTACAATGAGCAGTTCTTC,CASDPGAVNSYNEQFF